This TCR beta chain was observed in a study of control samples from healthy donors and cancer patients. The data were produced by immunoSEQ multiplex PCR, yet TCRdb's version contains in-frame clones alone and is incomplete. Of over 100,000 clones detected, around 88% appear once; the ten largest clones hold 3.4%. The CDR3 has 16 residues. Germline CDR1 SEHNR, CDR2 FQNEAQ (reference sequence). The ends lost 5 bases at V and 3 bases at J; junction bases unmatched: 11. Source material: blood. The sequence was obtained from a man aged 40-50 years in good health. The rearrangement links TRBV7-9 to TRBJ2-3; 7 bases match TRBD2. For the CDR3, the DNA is TGTGCCAGCAGCGACCGGGCTAGCGGAATAACAGATACGCAGTATTTT. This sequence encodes CASSDRASGITDTQYF.